The rows below give T cell receptor beta chains drawn from one sample of a study of control samples from healthy donors and cancer patients. The protocol was immunoSEQ multiplex PCR, while the TCRdb copy is restricted to in-frame clones and leaves out a portion. The sample includes about 94,000 clones, just over 90% of them seen just once. The sequencing input was blood. The receptors here all came from a woman between 18 and 29 years old in good health. Both conserved end residues are part of each CDR3. The D gene is left open where the match is weak. Size is stated for part of the rows, as once, few or many counts, or as a class when the clone is expanded.

d_call	clone_size	cdr3_length	v_call	j_call	cdr3_aa	cdr3_nt
-	-	14	TRBV2	TRBJ2-2	CASSEGRGTGELFF	TGTGCCAGCAGTGAGGGCCGAGGGACCGGGGAGCTGTTTTTT
TRBD2	once	16	TRBV4-1	TRBJ2-7	CASSQVPSGVRYEQYF	TGCGCCAGCAGCCAAGTTCCTAGCGGGGTCCGCTACGAGCAGTACTTC
-	-	15	TRBV7-3	TRBJ1-2	CASSLGGRENYGYTF	TGTGCCAGCAGCTTAGGTGGCAGGGAGAACTATGGCTACACCTTC
-	-	13	TRBV6-5	TRBJ2-5	CASSTQVQETQYF	TGTGCCAGTAGTACACAGGTACAAGAGACCCAGTACTTC
-	-	16	TRBV7-9	TRBJ1-4	CASSLTRGLTNEKLFF	TGTGCCAGCAGCTTAACCAGGGGTTTAACTAATGAAAAACTGTTTTTT
TRBD1	once	16	TRBV6-5	TRBJ1-1	CASSSGQGATDTEAFF	TGTGCCAGCAGTTCGGGACAGGGGGCGACGGACACTGAAGCTTTCTTT
-	-	12	TRBV2	TRBJ1-1	CASSEGTAEAFF	TGTGCCAGCAGTGAAGGGACAGCGGAAGCTTTCTTT
TRBD1	-	14	TRBV10-1	TRBJ2-7	CASSELRTGDEQYF	TGCGCCAGCAGTGAGTTAAGGACAGGGGACGAGCAGTACTTC
-	once	12	TRBV28	TRBJ2-7	CASGVSTYEQYF	TGTGCCAGCGGTGTCAGTACCTACGAGCAGTACTTC
TRBD1	few	15	TRBV4-1	TRBJ1-2	CASSQDPGGDYGYTF	TGCGCCAGCAGCCAAGACCCAGGGGGGGACTATGGCTACACCTTC
TRBD1	-	12	TRBV2	TRBJ1-2	CASSALGQGGTF	TGTGCCAGCAGTGCCCTCGGACAGGGGGGGACCTTC
-	-	16	TRBV19	TRBJ1-2	CASSIETVSSFYGYTF	TGTGCCAGTAGTATAGAGACCGTGAGTAGCTTCTATGGCTACACCTTC
TRBD1	-	16	TRBV5-1	TRBJ2-1	CASSSSTGYSYNEQFF	TGCGCCAGCAGCTCCTCGACAGGGTACTCCTACAATGAGCAGTTCTTC
-	-	16	TRBV5-1	TRBJ2-2	CASSLLSAPNTGELFF	TGCGCCAGCAGCTTGTTGTCCGCTCCGAACACCGGGGAGCTGTTTTTT
TRBD1	-	15	TRBV7-2	TRBJ1-5	CASSPGTGGTQPQHF	TGTGCCAGCAGCCCGGGGACAGGGGGGACTCAGCCCCAGCATTTT
-	-	13	TRBV7-8	TRBJ2-3	CASSLGGPDTQYF	TGTGCCAGCAGCTTAGGGGGGCCAGATACGCAGTATTTT
-	-	11	TRBV12-3/TRBV12-4	TRBJ2-7	CASSLASGQYF	TGTGCCAGCAGTTTGGCAAGCGGACAGTACTTC
-	-	13	TRBV18	TRBJ1-2	CASSPRGQDGYTF	TGTGCCAGCTCACCACGGGGGCAGGATGGCTACACCTTC
-	once	16	TRBV18	TRBJ1-4	CASSPSSADRGRKLFF	TGTGCCAGCTCACCATCGAGTGCCGATCGGGGCCGAAAACTGTTTTTT
-	-	15	TRBV15	TRBJ2-7	CATSREGSTSYEQYF	TGTGCCACCAGCAGAGAAGGGAGCACTTCCTACGAGCAGTACTTC
-	-	13	TRBV25-1	TRBJ1-2	CATLRGFGYGYTF	TGTGCCACCTTGAGGGGGTTTGGCTATGGCTACACCTTC
-	-	13	TRBV4-2	TRBJ1-5	CASSLGSGQPQHF	TGTGCCAGCAGCCTCGGGTCGGGTCAGCCCCAGCATTTT
-	-	14	TRBV6-2/TRBV6-3	TRBJ1-1	CASSSTSGNTEAFF	TGTGCCAGCAGTTCTACCTCAGGAAACACTGAAGCTTTCTTT
-	few	15	TRBV28	TRBJ1-3	CASSLRTATGNTIYF	TGTGCCAGCAGTTTGAGGACTGCCACTGGAAACACCATATATTTT
-	-	15	TRBV4-2	TRBJ1-1	CASSQVVGLNTEAFF	TGTGCCAGCAGCCAAGTGGTAGGGCTGAACACTGAAGCTTTCTTT
-	-	12	TRBV2	TRBJ1-5	CASTGATTPQHF	TGTGCCAGCACAGGGGCGACTACGCCCCAGCATTTT
-	-	17	TRBV15	TRBJ1-5	CATSRGDGEYSNQPQHF	TGTGCCACCAGCAGAGGGGACGGCGAGTATAGCAATCAGCCCCAGCATTTT
-	-	15	TRBV29-1	TRBJ1-1	CSVEKLQGEGTEAFF	TGCAGCGTTGAAAAGTTACAGGGTGAAGGGACTGAAGCTTTCTTT
TRBD1	medium-sized	15	TRBV4-1	TRBJ1-2	CASSLPGQASNGYTF	TGCGCCAGCAGCCTCCCGGGACAGGCATCTAATGGCTACACCTTC
-	-	11	TRBV5-1	TRBJ1-2	CASSHDYGYTF	TGCGCCAGCAGCCATGACTATGGCTACACCTTC
-	-	13	TRBV3-1/TRBV3-2	TRBJ2-7	CASRSGRSYEQYF	TGTGCCAGCAGGTCGGGACGGTCCTACGAGCAGTACTTC
TRBD1	-	15	TRBV9	TRBJ1-6	CASSSQGAGNSPLHF	TGTGCCAGCAGCTCCCAGGGGGCCGGTAATTCACCCCTCCACTTT